This T cell receptor beta chain was identified in a study of T cell responses to AZD1222 COVID-19 vaccine. Study context: Second-dose schedules of about 4 or about 12 weeks were combined. Study-wide points: Seropositive status at baseline applied to only 6 or 7 AZD1222 recipients.

With regard to this clone: The antigen is undetermined.

Clones were sequenced by immunoSEQ multiplex PCR, and TCRdb holds only the in-frame ones, with some missing. The sample contains tens of thousands of clones, roughly 90% of which appear only once. Per germline, CDR1 ENHRY and CDR2 SYGVKD. This CDR3 has 14 amino acids. Trimming stripped 4 bases from V and 6 bases from J, with 16 bases between. The chain employs TRBV10-3 and TRBJ2-7, with D tentatively TRBD1 or TRBD2 (5 bases each). Sequenced material: peripheral blood, taken on day 0 of AZD1222 vaccination. This receptor was obtained from an adult in good health. CDR3 bases: TGTGCCATCAGTGTAACCAGGGCAGAGGGCGAGCAGTACTTC. Protein: CAISVTRAEGEQYF.